The rows below give T cell receptor beta chains drawn from one sample of a study of blood T cell repertoires in COVID-19. Using immunoSEQ multiplex PCR, the repertoire was profiled, and TCRdb retains in-frame clones only, with some absent. This sample has 200,000 to 300,000 clones, with 75% to 90% found just once. Sample: peripheral blood. Source of these receptors: a woman aged 40 to 50 with acute or convalescent COVID-19. CDR3s include the opening cysteine and the closing phenylalanine or tryptophan. Each record gives: V gene, J gene, D gene, clone size, CDR3 protein, CDR3 DNA. D genes are given only for firm matches. Expanded clones are given a class, and other clones once, few, many or no size at all.

v_gene: TRBV12-1
j_gene: TRBJ1-1
d_gene: NA
abundance: NA
CDR3aa: CASSFGWTAMNTEAFF
CDR3nt: TGTGCCAGCAGCTTTGGTTGGACAGCTATGAACACTGAAGCTTTCTTT

v_gene: TRBV7-9
j_gene: TRBJ2-3
d_gene: TRBD1
abundance: once
CDR3aa: CASSLARQGTDTQYF
CDR3nt: TGTGCCAGCAGCTTAGCGCGACAGGGGACAGATACGCAGTATTTT

v_gene: TRBV7-9
j_gene: TRBJ2-3
d_gene: TRBD2
abundance: NA
CDR3aa: CASSLGTSGRTDTQYF
CDR3nt: TGTGCCAGCAGCTTAGGCACTAGCGGGCGCACAGATACGCAGTATTTT

v_gene: TRBV6-2/TRBV6-3
j_gene: TRBJ1-5
d_gene: NA
abundance: once
CDR3aa: CASSSSLGGGGNQPQHF
CDR3nt: TGTGCCAGCAGCTCCTCTCTGGGGGGGGGCGGCAATCAGCCCCAGCATTTT

v_gene: TRBV24-1
j_gene: TRBJ1-2
d_gene: TRBD1
abundance: NA
CDR3aa: CATSERQGADYGYTF
CDR3nt: TGTGCCACCAGTGAACGACAGGGGGCGGACTATGGCTACACCTTC

v_gene: TRBV30
j_gene: TRBJ1-2
d_gene: TRBD1
abundance: NA
CDR3aa: CAWSVQGSGGYTF
CDR3nt: TGTGCCTGGAGTGTACAGGGGTCAGGTGGCTACACCTTC

v_gene: TRBV2
j_gene: TRBJ2-1
d_gene: NA
abundance: NA
CDR3aa: CASPSRGGNEQFF
CDR3nt: TGTGCCAGCCCTTCGAGGGGGGGCAATGAGCAGTTCTTC

v_gene: TRBV24-1
j_gene: TRBJ2-3
d_gene: NA
abundance: NA
CDR3aa: CATSERGTSTDTQYF
CDR3nt: TGTGCCACCAGTGAACGGGGGACGAGCACAGATACGCAGTATTTT

v_gene: TRBV5-4
j_gene: TRBJ1-2
d_gene: NA
abundance: NA
CDR3aa: CASSLVGGNGYTF
CDR3nt: TGTGCCAGCAGCTTGGTTGGGGGGAATGGCTACACCTTC

v_gene: TRBV6-4
j_gene: TRBJ1-2
d_gene: NA
abundance: NA
CDR3aa: CASSSVGGVPLVGYTF
CDR3nt: TGTGCCAGCAGTTCAGTCGGGGGGGTCCCTCTGGTTGGCTACACCTTC

v_gene: TRBV5-1
j_gene: TRBJ1-2
d_gene: NA
abundance: NA
CDR3aa: CASTFDSDYYGYTF
CDR3nt: TGCGCCAGCACCTTCGACAGCGATTACTATGGCTACACCTTC

v_gene: TRBV30
j_gene: TRBJ1-1
d_gene: NA
abundance: once
CDR3aa: CAWQGHPRHAFF
CDR3nt: TGTGCCTGGCAGGGGCACCCAAGGCATGCTTTCTTT

v_gene: TRBV2
j_gene: TRBJ2-1
d_gene: NA
abundance: NA
CDR3aa: CATAIDERNNEQFF
CDR3nt: TGTGCCACAGCAATCGACGAGCGAAACAATGAGCAGTTCTTC

v_gene: TRBV4-2
j_gene: TRBJ1-2
d_gene: TRBD1
abundance: NA
CDR3aa: CASSQGQVYGYTF
CDR3nt: TGTGCCAGCAGCCAGGGACAGGTGTATGGCTACACCTTC

v_gene: TRBV19
j_gene: TRBJ2-1
d_gene: TRBD2
abundance: NA
CDR3aa: CASSRSLAGVHNEQFF
CDR3nt: TGTGCCAGTAGTAGAAGTTTGGCGGGGGTGCACAATGAGCAGTTCTTC

v_gene: TRBV9
j_gene: TRBJ2-3
d_gene: TRBD2
abundance: NA
CDR3aa: CASSVGPSGVTDTQYF
CDR3nt: TGTGCCAGCAGCGTAGGCCCTAGCGGGGTGACAGATACGCAGTATTTT